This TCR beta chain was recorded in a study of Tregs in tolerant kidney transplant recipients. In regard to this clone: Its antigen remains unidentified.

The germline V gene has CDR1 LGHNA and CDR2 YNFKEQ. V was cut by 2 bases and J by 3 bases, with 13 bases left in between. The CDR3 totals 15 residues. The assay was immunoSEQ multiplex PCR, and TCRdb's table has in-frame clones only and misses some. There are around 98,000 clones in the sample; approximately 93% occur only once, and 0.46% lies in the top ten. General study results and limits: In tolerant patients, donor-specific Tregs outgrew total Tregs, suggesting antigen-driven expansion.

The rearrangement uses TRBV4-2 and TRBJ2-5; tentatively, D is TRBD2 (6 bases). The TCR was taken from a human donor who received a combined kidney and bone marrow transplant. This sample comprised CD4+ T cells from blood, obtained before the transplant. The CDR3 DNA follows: TGTGCCAGCAGCCAACCGGGACTTAGTAAAGAGACCCAGTACTTC. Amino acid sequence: CASSQPGLSKETQYF.